The 15 T cell receptor beta chains listed next were all sequenced from one sample in a study of shared clonotypes between healthy human individuals. Assay: immunoSEQ multiplex PCR; the TCRdb copy retains only in-frame clones and omits some. Here the sample spans roughly 2.5 million clones, approximately 90% being singletons. The material sequenced was naive CD4+ T cells sorted from blood. As for subset: CD45RA+ positively selected. Receptors originate from a man aged 18 to 35 in good health.

This chain connects TRBV18 to TRBJ2-7; 9 nucleotides align to TRBD2. Germline values: CDR1 KGHSH, CDR2 LQKENI. J gave up 4 bases and V 0 bases, and 7 bases lay outside the gene matches. The CDR3 has 16 amino acids. CDR3 DNA: TGTGCCAGCTCACCACCCGAAGCGGGAGGCCGATACGAGCAGTACTTC. Encoded protein: CASSPPEAGGRYEQYF.

V gene TRBV5-1 combines with J gene TRBJ1-6, with a possible D match to TRBD1 (6 bases). This CDR3 spans 15 amino acids. Deletions cut 0 bases from V and 5 bases from J, with 9 bases between. CDR1 is SGHRS and CDR2 is YFSETQ in the germline V gene. CDR3 residues: CASSLEGQDNSPLHF. The CDR3 DNA is TGCGCCAGCAGCTTGGAGGGACAAGATAATTCACCCCTCCACTTT.

This chain links TRBV9 with TRBJ2-7, with 7 bases matching TRBD1. The CDR3 is made up of 15 amino acids. Germline trimming cut 3 bases from V and 0 bases from J; bases unmatched to any gene: 6. Germline lookup yields CDR1 SGDLS and CDR2 YYNGEE. The CDR3 sequence is CASSARQGVSYEQYF. In DNA, the CDR3 is TGTGCCAGCAGCGCACGACAGGGTGTCTCCTACGAGCAGTACTTC.

Turning to this clone: Other DNA sequences in the sample encode the same CDR3. V usage is TRBV5-1 and J usage is TRBJ1-1; no definite D call. V lost 0 bases, J lost 5 bases, and 11 bases lay in between. Germline CDR1 and CDR2: SGHRS and YFSETQ. The CDR3 runs to 14 residues. The CDR3 reads CASSLGGSRTEAFF. CDR3 DNA: TGCGCCAGCAGCTTGGGGGGAAGTCGGACTGAAGCTTTCTTT.

In regard to this clone: Other DNA sequences within the sample encode an identical CDR3. The chain is built from TRBV18 and TRBJ2-1, with a possible D match to TRBD1 (6 bases). The germline V gene encodes CDR1 KGHSH and CDR2 LQKENI. This CDR3 has 15 residues. Trimming cost V 3 bases and J 0 bases, with 9 bases left between them. Here the CDR3 reads CASSPDRSSYNEQFF. CDR3 DNA sequence: TGTGCCAGCTCACCTGACAGGAGCTCCTACAATGAGCAGTTCTTC.

This clone was observed a few times. The chain couples TRBV7-9 to TRBJ2-7; D is ambiguous. In germline, CDR1 is SEHNR, CDR2 FQNEAQ (reference sequence). The germline V and J ends were trimmed by 5 bases and 5 bases, with 7 bases remaining between them. The CDR3 totals 11 residues. The CDR3 coding sequence is TGTGCCAGCAGCGACGGCAACGAGCAGTACTTC. Translating gives CASSDGNEQYF.

The V gene is TRBV2, the J gene TRBJ2-2; 11 bases are a match to TRBD2. V dropped 6 bases and J dropped 4; count of bases not matched to a gene: 7. Germline values: CDR1 SNHLY, CDR2 FYNNEI. This CDR3 contains 16 residues. The CDR3 is CASRGSGGAVTGELFF. The CDR3 nucleotides are TGTGCCAGCAGAGGTAGCGGGGGGGCGGTCACCGGGGAGCTGTTTTTT. Full variable domain (rest looked up from reference TRBV2 and TRBJ2-2): EPEVTQTPSHQVTQMGQEVILRCVPISNHLYFYWYRQILGQKVEFLVSFYNNEISEKSEIFDDQFSVERPDGSNFTLKIRSTKLEDSAMYFCASRGSGGAVTGELFFGEGSRLTVL.

This clone was detected once. This sequence joins TRBV5-4 and TRBJ2-7; no definite D call. This CDR3 spans 14 amino acids. V was pared by 0 bases and J by 0 bases, with 7 bases between. The germline V gene encodes CDR1 SGHNT and CDR2 YYREEE (reference sequence). This CDR3 reads CASSLAASSYEQYF. The CDR3 DNA is TGTGCCAGCAGCTTGGCGGCGAGCTCCTACGAGCAGTACTTC.

The V call is TRBV2, the J call TRBJ2-7; TRBD1 agrees at 7 bases. This CDR3 region has 14 residues. V was pared by 4 bases and J by 3 bases, with 6 bases of the junction left unmatched. Germline assignment: CDR1 SNHLY and CDR2 FYNNEI. The CDR3 nucleotides read TGTGCCAGCAGTGGCAAGGGGGCCTACTACGAGCAGTACTTC. Translation: CASSGKGAYYEQYF.

The chain links TRBV4-1 to TRBJ2-5, with D perhaps given as TRBD1 or TRBD2 (5 bases each). Per the germline V gene, CDR1 is MGHRA and CDR2 is YSYEKL. Trimming removed 8 bases at V and 3 bases at J, with 16 bases between. The CDR3 extends over 14 amino acids. CDR3 in amino acids: CASAQGALKETQYF. In nucleotides, the CDR3 is TGCGCCAGCGCCCAGGGAGCCCTGAAAGAGACCCAGTACTTC.

Only one count was recorded for this clone. The chain is built from TRBV6-1 and TRBJ2-1; TRBD2 matches 8 bases. The V segment lost 6 bases and the J segment 8 bases; nucleotides outside the gene matches: 9. Germline CDR1 reads MNHNS; CDR2 reads SASEGT. The CDR3 length is 14 residues. CDR3: CASSPGTSIYEQFF. CDR3 DNA: TGTGCCAGCAGCCCTGGGACTAGTATCTATGAGCAGTTCTTC.

The chain has TRBV19 and TRBJ2-5, with D uncertain. CDR3 size: 14 residues. Germline assignment: CDR1 LNHDA and CDR2 SQIVND (reference sequence). V was trimmed by 1 base and J by 5 bases, leaving 11 bases between them. The CDR3 loop is CASSIVDRRETQYF. CDR3 sequence (DNA): TGTGCCAGTAGTATAGTAGACCGCCGCGAGACCCAGTACTTC.

J is TRBJ1-1 and V is TRBV28; D unresolved. The germline CDR1 and CDR2 sequences are MDHEN and SYDVKM. This CDR3 spans 15 amino acids. Trimming removed 2 bases at V and 1 base at J, with 11 bases between. CDR3 DNA: TGTGCCAGCAGTTTAAGCCCGGCAGAGAACACTGAAGCTTTCTTT. Residues: CASSLSPAENTEAFF.

This chain links TRBV13 with TRBJ2-5, with 10 bases that match TRBD2. Trimming at V came to 0 bases and at J to 3 bases, leaving 4 bases not matched to a gene. The CDR3 covers 16 residues. Germline values: CDR1 PRHDT, CDR2 FYEKMQ (reference sequence). In DNA, the CDR3 is TGTGCCAGCAGCTTAGGACTAGCGGGAAAAGAAGAGACCCAGTACTTC. It is translated as CASSLGLAGKEETQYF. Based on the CDR3 plus reference TRBV13 and TRBJ2-5, the full variable domain is AAGVIQSPRHLIKEKRETATLKCYPIPRHDTVYWYQQGPGQDPQFLISFYEKMQSDKGSIPDRFSAQQFSDYHSELNMSSLELGDSALYFCASSLGLAGKEETQYFGPGTRLLVL.

The chain joins TRBV25-1 to TRBJ1-1, with D tentatively TRBD1 (6 bases). Germline lookup yields CDR1 MGHDK and CDR2 SYGVNS. With 4 bases removed from V and 10 bases from J, the gap between germline ends came to 16 bases. This CDR3 contains 13 residues. CDR3 in amino acids: CASSALGQQAAFF. CDR3 DNA: TGTGCCAGCAGTGCCCTCGGACAGCAGGCAGCTTTCTTT.